The T cell receptor (beta chain) described here comes from a study of Ad26.COV2.S vaccination and SARS-CoV-2 variants. At the level of the study: Donor joined the COV1001 Ad26.COV2.S trial arm.

Treatment of the sample: over 15 received Ad26.COV2.S at low or high dose, single or two shots; roughly 5 received placebo; per-sample allocation not given. Sampling was done on day 63 after the first vaccine or placebo injection. An Ad26 vector expressing Wuhan-strain SARS-CoV-2 spike constituted the vaccine. Trimming took off 6 bases at V and 4 bases at J, with 18 bases between the two ends. Germline V lookup: CDR1 SQVTM, CDR2 ANQGSEA. CDR3 length: 14 amino acids. General observations from the study: The analyses of TCR breadth and depth may have understated the size of total T cell responses. Reported post-vaccination CD8+ and CD4+ T cell responses to spike showed substantial breadth.

Produced via immunoSEQ multiplex PCR; TCRdb's table is partial and in-frame only. The table shows 500,000 or so clones, with roughly nine tenths occurring only once. Regarding this clone: Its antigen is undetermined.

The V gene is TRBV29-1, the J gene TRBJ1-2; D not certain. The input for sequencing was peripheral blood, taken in a trial of Ad26.COV2.S vaccine versus placebo. The sequence came from a person aged 18-60 years who received the Ad26.COV2.S COVID-19 vaccine or a placebo. CDR3 in amino acids: CSVGPRTEVYGYTF. The DNA for the CDR3 is TGCAGCGTCGGGCCAAGGACGGAAGTCTATGGCTACACCTTC.